This T cell receptor (beta chain) is from a study of shared clonotypes between healthy human individuals. Germline V gene lookup returns CDR1 MNHNY and CDR2 SVGAGI (reference sequence). The germline V and J ends were trimmed by 4 bases and 8 bases, with 17 bases remaining between them. The CDR3 loop spans 14 amino acids. Study-level points and caveats: Some naive CD4 clonotypes, 4.5% to 5.5%, turned up in common across a handful of donors.

Naive CD8 isolation took CD45RO-negative cells positively selected for CCR7 and excluded terminally differentiated effector memory CD45RA+ cells. Profiled with immunoSEQ multiplex PCR; TCRdb holds only in-frame clones, not every one. This sample yields around 2,000,000 clones, of which approximately 94% are seen a single time; more than 0.9% belongs to the top ten. On this clone itself: What it binds is unknown.

Material: naive CD8+ T cells sorted from blood. The gene calls are TRBV6-6 and TRBJ1-2; D unclear. The sequence was collected from a man younger than 35 in good health. The CDR3 region has the DNA TGTGCCAGCAGTTTCTTTTGGTCCCCGCAGGGCTACACCTTC. Translating gives CASSFFWSPQGYTF.